The source of this TCR beta chain is a study of blood T cell repertoires in COVID-19. Study at large: The samples span acute and convalescent COVID-19 from the United States, Italy and Spain. Sample material is recorded as cDNA or gDNA derived from T cells, B-cell-depleted T cells, or PBMCs.

The CDR3 is 15 residues long. The J segment lost 5 bases and the V segment lost 7 bases, leaving 11 bases of the junction unmatched. Per the germline V gene, CDR1 is SNHLY and CDR2 is FYNNEI. Source study methods: Amplification of reference gene primers was used by the study to estimate nucleated cell counts. Measured with immunoSEQ multiplex PCR; TCRdb has only the in-frame clones, and not every one. V, J and clone size are those of that table, while D and trimming were read from the DNA. The table has about 130,000 clones, over 75% seen once. Sequencing used peripheral blood. The receptor was derived from a man aged 35 to 55 with active or convalescent COVID-19. This chain links TRBV2 with TRBJ2-3; 8 bases are shared with TRBD2. The CDR3 sequence: CASTSGGGLVDTQYF. The DNA for the CDR3 is TGTGCCAGCACGTCCGGGGGGGGACTGGTAGATACGCAGTATTTT.